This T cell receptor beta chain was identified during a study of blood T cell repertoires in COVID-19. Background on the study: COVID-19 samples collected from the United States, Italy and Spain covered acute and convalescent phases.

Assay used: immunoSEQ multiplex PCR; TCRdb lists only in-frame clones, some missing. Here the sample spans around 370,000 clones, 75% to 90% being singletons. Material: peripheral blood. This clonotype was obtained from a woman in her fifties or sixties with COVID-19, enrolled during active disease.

For the CDR3, the DNA is TGTGCCAGCAGTCTTATAACAGGGATCACTGAAGCTTTCTTT. Translation gives CASSLITGITEAFF. The rearrangement joins TRBV27 to TRBJ1-1; D is perhaps TRBD1 (6 bases). Germline V gene data show CDR1 as MNHEY and CDR2 as SMNVEV (reference sequence). The CDR3 length is 14 residues. V lost 5 bases to trimming and J lost 4 bases, with 14 bases between them.